The sequence of this T cell receptor (beta chain) was determined in a study of siplizumab effects on memory and regulatory T cells. As for this clone: Antigen specificity is unknown.

Approximately 98,000 TCR templates were measured in each sample. Produced via immunoSEQ multiplex PCR; TCRdb's table is partial and in-frame only. Among about 98,000 clones listed, around nine tenths were seen once. Study-wide points: No more than a minor fraction of alloreactive clones could be traced back to unstimulated subsets. Major contributors to the alloresponse seemed to be naive T cells, which also appeared more diverse than memory cells. In controls, less than 30% of mappable alloreactive CD4+ clones were Treg-derived on average, versus about 69% with siplizumab.

The CDR3 covers 14 residues. V was cut by 2 bases and J by 6 bases, with 13 bases left in between. Germline V CDR1 and CDR2: SGHRS, YFSETQ. This chain links TRBV5-1 with TRBJ2-3; D not resolved. The clonotype was recovered from a human donor in good health. The sample comprised CD4+ T cells sorted from blood. The CDR3 spells CASSFLGIGDTQYF. In nucleotides, the CDR3 is TGCGCCAGCAGCTTCTTAGGGATCGGGGATACGCAGTATTTT.